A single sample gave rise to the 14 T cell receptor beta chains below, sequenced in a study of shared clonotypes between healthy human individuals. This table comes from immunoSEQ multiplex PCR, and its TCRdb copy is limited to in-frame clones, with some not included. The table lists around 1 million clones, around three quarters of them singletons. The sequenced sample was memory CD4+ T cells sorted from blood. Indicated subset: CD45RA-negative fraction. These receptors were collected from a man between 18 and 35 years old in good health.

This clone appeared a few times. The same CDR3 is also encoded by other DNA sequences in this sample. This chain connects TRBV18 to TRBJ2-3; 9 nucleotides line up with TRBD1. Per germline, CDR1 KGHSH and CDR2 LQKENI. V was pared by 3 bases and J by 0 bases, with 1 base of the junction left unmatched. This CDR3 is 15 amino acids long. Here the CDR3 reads CASSPTGGSTDTQYF. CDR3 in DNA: TGTGCCAGCTCACCCACAGGGGGCAGCACAGATACGCAGTATTTT.

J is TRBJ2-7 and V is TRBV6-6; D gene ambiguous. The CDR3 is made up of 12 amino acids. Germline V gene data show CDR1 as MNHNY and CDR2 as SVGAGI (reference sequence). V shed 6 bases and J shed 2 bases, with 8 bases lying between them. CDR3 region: CASRTATYEQYF. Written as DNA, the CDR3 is TGTGCCAGCAGGACGGCTACCTACGAGCAGTACTTC.

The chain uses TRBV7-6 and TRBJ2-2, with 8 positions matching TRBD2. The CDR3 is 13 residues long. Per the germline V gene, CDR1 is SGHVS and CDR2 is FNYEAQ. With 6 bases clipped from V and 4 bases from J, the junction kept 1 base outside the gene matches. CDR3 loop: CASRSGSTGELFF. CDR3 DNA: TGTGCCAGCAGGAGCGGGAGCACCGGGGAGCTGTTTTTT.

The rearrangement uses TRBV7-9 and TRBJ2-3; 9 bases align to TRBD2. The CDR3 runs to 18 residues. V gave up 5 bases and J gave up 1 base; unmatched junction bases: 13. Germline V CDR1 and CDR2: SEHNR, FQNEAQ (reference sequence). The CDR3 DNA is TGTGCCAGCAGCCATGTAGCGGGGGCCTATCGGGGCACAGATACGCAGTATTTT. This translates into CASSHVAGAYRGTDTQYF.

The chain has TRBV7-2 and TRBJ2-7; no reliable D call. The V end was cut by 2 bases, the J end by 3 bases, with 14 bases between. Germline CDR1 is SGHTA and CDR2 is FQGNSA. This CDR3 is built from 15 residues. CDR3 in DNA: TGTGCCAGCAGCTTATCGATAGGGTCCTTCTACGAGCAGTACTTC. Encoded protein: CASSLSIGSFYEQYF. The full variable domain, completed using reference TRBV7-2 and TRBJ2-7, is GAGVSQSPSNKVTEKGKDVELRCDPISGHTALYWYRQSLGQGLEFLIYFQGNSAPDKSGLPSDRFSAERTGGSVSTLTIQRTQQEDSAVYLCASSLSIGSFYEQYFGPGTRLTVT.

This chain's CDR3 is CASRNSIGYTF. In nucleotides, the CDR3 is TGTGCCAGCAGGAATTCTATCGGCTACACCTTC. This chain links TRBV28 with TRBJ1-2; no definite D call. Germline V gives CDR1 MDHEN, CDR2 SYDVKM. Trimming took off 6 bases at V and 8 bases at J, with 10 bases between the two ends. This CDR3 is 11 amino acids long.

The CDR3 here is CASSARQVSNQPQHF. As DNA, the CDR3 is TGTGCCAGCTCAGCTAGACAGGTGAGCAATCAGCCCCAGCATTTT. V is TRBV18 and J is TRBJ1-5; possible D gene TRBD1, 6 bases. Germline V lookup: CDR1 KGHSH, CDR2 LQKENI. The CDR3 is made up of 15 amino acids. The V end lost 5 bases, the J end lost 1 base, and 12 bases lay between the germline ends.

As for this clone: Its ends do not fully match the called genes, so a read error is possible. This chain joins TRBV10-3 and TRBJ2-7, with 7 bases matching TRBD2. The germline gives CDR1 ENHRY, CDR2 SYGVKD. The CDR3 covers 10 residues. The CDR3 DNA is TGTGCCATCATTTCCCTAGCGGCAGACTTC. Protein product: CAIISLAADF.

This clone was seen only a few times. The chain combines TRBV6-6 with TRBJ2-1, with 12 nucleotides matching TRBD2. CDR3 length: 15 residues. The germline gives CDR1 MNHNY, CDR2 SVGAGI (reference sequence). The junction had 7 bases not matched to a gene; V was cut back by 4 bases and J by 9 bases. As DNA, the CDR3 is TGTGCCAGCAGTTCACGGGCTAGCGGGGGGGCTGAGCAGTTCTTC. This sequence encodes CASSSRASGGAEQFF.

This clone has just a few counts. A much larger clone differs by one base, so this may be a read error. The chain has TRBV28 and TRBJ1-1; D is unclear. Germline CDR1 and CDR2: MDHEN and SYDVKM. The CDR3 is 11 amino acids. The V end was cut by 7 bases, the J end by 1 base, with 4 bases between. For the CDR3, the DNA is TGTGCCAGCATGACGAACACTGAAGCTTTCTTT. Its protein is CASMTNTEAFF.

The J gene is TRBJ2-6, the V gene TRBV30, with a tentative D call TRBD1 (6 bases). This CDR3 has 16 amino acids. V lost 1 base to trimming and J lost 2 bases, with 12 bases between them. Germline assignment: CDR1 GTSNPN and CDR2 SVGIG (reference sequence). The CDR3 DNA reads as TGTGCCTGGAGTGGACAGGCCGGGGCTGGGGCCAACGTCCTGACTTTC. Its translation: CAWSGQAGAGANVLTF.

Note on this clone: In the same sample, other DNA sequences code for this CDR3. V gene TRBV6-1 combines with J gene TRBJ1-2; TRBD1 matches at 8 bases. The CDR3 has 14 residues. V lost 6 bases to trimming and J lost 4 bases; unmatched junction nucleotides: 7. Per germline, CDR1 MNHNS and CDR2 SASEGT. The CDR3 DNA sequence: TGTGCCAGCAGAGGCCAGGGGGCAGGCTATGGCTACACCTTC. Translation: CASRGQGAGYGYTF.

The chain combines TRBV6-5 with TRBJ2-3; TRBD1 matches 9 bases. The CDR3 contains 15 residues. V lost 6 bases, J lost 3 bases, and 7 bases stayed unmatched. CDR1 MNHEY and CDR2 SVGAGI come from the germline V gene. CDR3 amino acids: CASSPGTGITDTQYF. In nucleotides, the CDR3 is TGTGCCAGCAGCCCCGGGACAGGGATAACAGATACGCAGTATTTT.

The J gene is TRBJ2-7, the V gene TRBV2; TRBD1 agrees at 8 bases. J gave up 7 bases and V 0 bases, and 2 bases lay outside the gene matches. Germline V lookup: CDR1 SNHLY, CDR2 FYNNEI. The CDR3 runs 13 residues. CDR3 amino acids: CASSEARTGEQYF. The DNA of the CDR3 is TGTGCCAGCAGTGAAGCCCGGACAGGGGAGCAGTACTTC.